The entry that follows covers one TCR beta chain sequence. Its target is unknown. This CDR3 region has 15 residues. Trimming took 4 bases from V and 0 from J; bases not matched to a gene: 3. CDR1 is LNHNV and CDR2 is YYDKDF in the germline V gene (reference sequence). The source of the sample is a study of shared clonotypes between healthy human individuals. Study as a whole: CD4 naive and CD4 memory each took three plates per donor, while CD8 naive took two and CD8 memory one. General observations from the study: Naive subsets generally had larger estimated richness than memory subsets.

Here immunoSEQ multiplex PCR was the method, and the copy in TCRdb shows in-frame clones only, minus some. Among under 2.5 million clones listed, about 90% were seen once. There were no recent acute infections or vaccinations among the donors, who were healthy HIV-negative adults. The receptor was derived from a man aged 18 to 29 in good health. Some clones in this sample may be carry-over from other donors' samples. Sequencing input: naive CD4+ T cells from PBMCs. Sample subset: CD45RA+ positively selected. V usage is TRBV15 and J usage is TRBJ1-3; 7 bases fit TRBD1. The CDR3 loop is CATSIRQGSGNTIYF. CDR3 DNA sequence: TGTGCCACCAGCATTCGACAGGGCTCTGGAAACACCATATATTTT.